Given below is one T cell receptor beta chain in context. Its antigen is not identified. The data originate from a study of Ad26.COV2.S vaccination and SARS-CoV-2 variants. For the study at large: Donor was in the COV1001 Ad26.COV2.S trial arm. Administration of Ad26.COV2.S was intramuscular, either once or twice 56 days apart.

Study conclusions and caveats: Spike-specific TCR breadth in vaccine recipients exceeded that seen in placebo recipients.

This sample's treatment: approximately 18 received Ad26.COV2.S at low or high dose, single or two shots; several received placebo; per-sample allocation not given. Specimen acquisition occurred on day 63 following the initial vaccine or placebo injection. The vaccine antigen was prefusion-stabilized Wuhan SARS-CoV-2 spike. Sequencing used immunoSEQ multiplex PCR; TCRdb keeps in-frame clones, though not all of them. This table holds roughly 450,000 clones, more than 80% found once. The CDR3 totals 15 residues. Germline CDR1 SGHNT, CDR2 YYREEE (reference sequence). V lost 4 bases to trimming and J lost 2 bases, with 15 bases between them.

This chain joins TRBV5-4 and TRBJ2-5; perhaps TRBD1 as D (6 bases). The material sequenced was peripheral blood, taken in a trial of Ad26.COV2.S vaccine versus placebo. The source of this sequence is a person between 18 and 65 years old who received the Ad26.COV2.S COVID-19 vaccine or a placebo. The CDR3 bases are TGTGCCAGCAGCGGACAGCTACACGGGCAAGAGACCCAGTACTTC. Translation gives CASSGQLHGQETQYF.